Listed here is a single T cell receptor beta chain. Its antigen is still unknown. These data originate in a study of cytomegalovirus exposure and HLA in healthy donors. Turning to the study itself: Sequencing of about 179 million T cells in an earlier analysis found under 120 million unique TCR beta sequences. Regarding the study as a whole: From TCR beta sequences, most subjects' HLA-A and HLA-B alleles were reportedly predicted accurately. Segments of the TCR beta V type were, in most cases, productive about 90% or about 30% of the time in an earlier analysis. V segments that were indistinguishable, TRBV6-2 and TRBV6-3 among them, were omitted from analysis.

Germline lookup yields CDR1 LGHNT and CDR2 FRNRAP. This CDR3 has 18 amino acids. The V end lost 1 base, the J end lost 5 bases, and 23 bases lay between the germline ends. It was with 60 Vbeta and 13 Jbeta primers that the PCR ran. Data came from immunoSEQ multiplex PCR; TCRdb stores just in-frame clones and leaves some out. Among just over 80,000 clones listed, under 80% were seen once. Sequenced input: PBMCs. This receptor was obtained from a man aged 18 to 30 in good health and CMV-seropositive. This chain joins TRBV12-5 and TRBJ1-1; the D is unclear. CDR3 nucleotide sequence: TGTGCTAGTGGTTTGGGCGGGAGAGGGCTCAACCCCCTAACTGAAGCTTTCTTT. Its translation: CASGLGGRGLNPLTEAFF.